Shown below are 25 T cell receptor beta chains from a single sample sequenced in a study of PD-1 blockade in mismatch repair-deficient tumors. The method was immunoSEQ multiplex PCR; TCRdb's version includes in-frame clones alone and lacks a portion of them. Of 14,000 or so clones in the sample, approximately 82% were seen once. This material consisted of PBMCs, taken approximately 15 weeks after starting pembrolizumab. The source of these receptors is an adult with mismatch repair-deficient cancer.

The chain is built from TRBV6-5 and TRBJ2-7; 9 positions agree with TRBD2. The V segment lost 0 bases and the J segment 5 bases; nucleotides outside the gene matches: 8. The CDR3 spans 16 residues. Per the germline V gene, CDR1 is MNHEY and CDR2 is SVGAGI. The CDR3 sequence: CASSYSIASGNHEQYF. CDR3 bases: TGTGCCAGCAGTTACTCGATCGCTAGCGGGAACCACGAGCAGTACTTC.

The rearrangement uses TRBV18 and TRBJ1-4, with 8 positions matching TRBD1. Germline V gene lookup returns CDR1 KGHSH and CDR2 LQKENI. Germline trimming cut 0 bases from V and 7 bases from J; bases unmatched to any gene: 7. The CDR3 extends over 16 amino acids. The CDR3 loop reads CASSPPGGTGSEKLFF. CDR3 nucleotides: TGTGCCAGCTCACCACCCGGGGGGACAGGCTCTGAAAAACTGTTTTTT.

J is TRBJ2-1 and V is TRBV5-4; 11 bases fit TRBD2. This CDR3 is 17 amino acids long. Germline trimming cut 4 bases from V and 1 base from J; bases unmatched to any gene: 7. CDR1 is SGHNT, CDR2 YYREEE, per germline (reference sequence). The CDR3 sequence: CASSRGTSGGSYNEQFF. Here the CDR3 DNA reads TGTGCCAGCAGCCGCGGGACTAGCGGAGGATCCTACAATGAGCAGTTCTTC.

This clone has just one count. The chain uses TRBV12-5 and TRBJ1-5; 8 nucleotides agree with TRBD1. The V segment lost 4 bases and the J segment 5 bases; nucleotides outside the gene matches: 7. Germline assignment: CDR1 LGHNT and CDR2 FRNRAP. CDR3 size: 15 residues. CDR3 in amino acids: CASGCRGQEHQPQHF. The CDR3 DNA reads TGTGCTAGTGGTTGCAGGGGGCAAGAACATCAGCCCCAGCATTTT.

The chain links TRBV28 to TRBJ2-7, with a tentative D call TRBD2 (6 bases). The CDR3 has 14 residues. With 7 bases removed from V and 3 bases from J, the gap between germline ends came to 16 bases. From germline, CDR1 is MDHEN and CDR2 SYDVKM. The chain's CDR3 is CASKGGNPFYEQYF. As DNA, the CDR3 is TGTGCCAGCAAGGGCGGGAATCCCTTCTACGAGCAGTACTTC.

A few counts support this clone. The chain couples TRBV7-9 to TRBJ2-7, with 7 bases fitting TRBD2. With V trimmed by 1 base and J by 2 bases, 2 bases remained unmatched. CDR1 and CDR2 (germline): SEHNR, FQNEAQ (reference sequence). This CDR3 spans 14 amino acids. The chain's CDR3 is CASSLGGSPYEQYF. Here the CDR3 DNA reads TGTGCCAGCAGCTTAGGCGGGAGCCCCTACGAGCAGTACTTC.

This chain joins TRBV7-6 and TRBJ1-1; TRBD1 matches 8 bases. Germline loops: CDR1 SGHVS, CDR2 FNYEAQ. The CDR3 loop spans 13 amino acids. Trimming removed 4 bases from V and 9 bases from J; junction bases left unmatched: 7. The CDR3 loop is CASSSTGGIKAFF. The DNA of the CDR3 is TGTGCCAGCAGCTCTACAGGGGGAATAAAAGCTTTCTTT.

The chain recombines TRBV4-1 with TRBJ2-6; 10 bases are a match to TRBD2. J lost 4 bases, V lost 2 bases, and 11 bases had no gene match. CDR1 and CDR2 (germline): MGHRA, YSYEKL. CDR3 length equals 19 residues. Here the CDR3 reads CASSQKVASGSTGANVLTF. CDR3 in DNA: TGCGCCAGCAGCCAAAAGGTGGCTAGCGGGAGTACCGGGGCCAACGTCCTGACTTTC.

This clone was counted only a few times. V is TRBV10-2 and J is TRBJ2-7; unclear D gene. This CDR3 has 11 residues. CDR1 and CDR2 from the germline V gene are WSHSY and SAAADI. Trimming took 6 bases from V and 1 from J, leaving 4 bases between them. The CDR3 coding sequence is TGCGCCAGCAGCCTTTCCTACGAGCAGTACTTC. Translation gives CASSLSYEQYF.

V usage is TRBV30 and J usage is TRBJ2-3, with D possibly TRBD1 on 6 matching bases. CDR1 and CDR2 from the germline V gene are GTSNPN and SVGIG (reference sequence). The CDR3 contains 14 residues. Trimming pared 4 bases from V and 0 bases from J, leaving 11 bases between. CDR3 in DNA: TGTGCCTGGACGCAGGGGATTAGCACAGATACGCAGTATTTT. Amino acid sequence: CAWTQGISTDTQYF.

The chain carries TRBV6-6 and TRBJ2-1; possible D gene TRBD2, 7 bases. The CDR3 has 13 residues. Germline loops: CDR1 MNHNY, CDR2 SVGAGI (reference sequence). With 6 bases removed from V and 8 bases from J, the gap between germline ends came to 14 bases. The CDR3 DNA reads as TGTGCCAGCAGACGGGGGGCGATGGATGAGCAGTTCTTC. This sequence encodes CASRRGAMDEQFF.

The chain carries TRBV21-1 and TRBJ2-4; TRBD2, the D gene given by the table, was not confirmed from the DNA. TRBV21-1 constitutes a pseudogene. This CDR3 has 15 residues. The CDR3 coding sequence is TGTGCCAGCAGCATCTTACCAAGCCGGGGAAACATTCAGTACTTC. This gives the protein CASSILPSRGNIQYF.

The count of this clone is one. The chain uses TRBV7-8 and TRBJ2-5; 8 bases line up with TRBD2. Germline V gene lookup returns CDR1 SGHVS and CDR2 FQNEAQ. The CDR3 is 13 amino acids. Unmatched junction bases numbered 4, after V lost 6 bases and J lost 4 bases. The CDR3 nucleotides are TGTGCCAGCAGTAGCGGGACGCGAGAGACCCAGTACTTC. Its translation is CASSSGTRETQYF.

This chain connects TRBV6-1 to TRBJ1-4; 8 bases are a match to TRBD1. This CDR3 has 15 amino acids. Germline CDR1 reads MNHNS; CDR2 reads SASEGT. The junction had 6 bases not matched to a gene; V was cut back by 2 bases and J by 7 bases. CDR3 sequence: CASSENSRGREKLFF. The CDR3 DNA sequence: TGTGCCAGCAGTGAAAACTCCAGGGGGCGTGAAAAACTGTTTTTT.

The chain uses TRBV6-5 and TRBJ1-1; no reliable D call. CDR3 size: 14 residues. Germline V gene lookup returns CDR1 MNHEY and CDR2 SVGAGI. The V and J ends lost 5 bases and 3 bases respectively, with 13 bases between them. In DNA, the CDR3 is TGTGCCAGCAGTCCACTGGAGGGTTACACTGAAGCTTTCTTT. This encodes CASSPLEGYTEAFF.

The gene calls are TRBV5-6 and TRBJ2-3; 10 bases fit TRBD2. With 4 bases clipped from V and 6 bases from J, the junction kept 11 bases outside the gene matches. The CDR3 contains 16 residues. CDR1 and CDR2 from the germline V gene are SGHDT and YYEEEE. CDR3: CASSSGLAEVGDTQYF. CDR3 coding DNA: TGTGCCAGCAGCAGCGGACTAGCGGAGGTGGGGGATACGCAGTATTTT.

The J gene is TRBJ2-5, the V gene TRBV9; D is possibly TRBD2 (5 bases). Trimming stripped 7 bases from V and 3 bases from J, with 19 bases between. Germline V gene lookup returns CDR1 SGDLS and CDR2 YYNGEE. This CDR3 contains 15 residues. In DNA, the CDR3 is TGTGCCAGCTCGTCACGTCCGGGAACAGAAGAGACCCAGTACTTC. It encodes CASSSRPGTEETQYF.

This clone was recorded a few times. The CDR3 DNA reads as TGTGCCAGTACAGACAGGGATTATCAGCCCCAGCATTTT. This codes for CASTDRDYQPQHF. The chain joins TRBV19 to TRBJ1-5, with TRBD1 matching over 7 bases. Germline values: CDR1 LNHDA, CDR2 SQIVND (reference sequence). The CDR3 covers 13 residues. The J segment lost 5 bases and the V segment lost 7 bases, leaving 5 bases of the junction unmatched.

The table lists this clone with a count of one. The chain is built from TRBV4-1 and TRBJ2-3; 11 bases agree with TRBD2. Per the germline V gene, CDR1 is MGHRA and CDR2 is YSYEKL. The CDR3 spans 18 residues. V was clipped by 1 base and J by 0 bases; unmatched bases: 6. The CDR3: CASSQGLLAGGSTDTQYF. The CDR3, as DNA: TGCGCCAGCAGCCAAGGGCTGCTAGCGGGAGGAAGCACAGATACGCAGTATTTT.

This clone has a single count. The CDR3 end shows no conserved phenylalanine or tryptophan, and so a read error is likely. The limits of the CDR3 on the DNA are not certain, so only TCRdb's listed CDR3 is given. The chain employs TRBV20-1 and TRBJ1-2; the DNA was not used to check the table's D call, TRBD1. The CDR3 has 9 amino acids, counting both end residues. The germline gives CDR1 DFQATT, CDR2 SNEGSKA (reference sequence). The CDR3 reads CSARGGNGR.

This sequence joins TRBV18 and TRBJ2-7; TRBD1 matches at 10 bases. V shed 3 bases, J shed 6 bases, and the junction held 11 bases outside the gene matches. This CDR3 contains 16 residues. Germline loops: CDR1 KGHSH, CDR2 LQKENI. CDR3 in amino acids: CASSPPSRQGAGEQYF. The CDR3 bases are TGTGCCAGCTCACCCCCCTCGCGACAGGGGGCAGGCGAGCAGTACTTC.

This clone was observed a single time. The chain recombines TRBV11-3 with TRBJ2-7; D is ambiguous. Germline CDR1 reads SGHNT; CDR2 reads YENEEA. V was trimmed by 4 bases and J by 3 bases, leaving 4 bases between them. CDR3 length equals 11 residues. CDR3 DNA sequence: TGTGCCAGCAGCTCCTTCTACGAGCAGTACTTC. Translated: CASSSFYEQYF. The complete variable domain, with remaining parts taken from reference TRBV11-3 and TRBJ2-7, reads EAGVVQSPRYKIIEKKQPVAFWCNPISGHNTLYWYLQNLGQGPELLIRYENEEAVDDSQLPKDRFSAERLKGVDSTLKIQPAELGDSAVYLCASSSFYEQYFGPGTRLTVT.

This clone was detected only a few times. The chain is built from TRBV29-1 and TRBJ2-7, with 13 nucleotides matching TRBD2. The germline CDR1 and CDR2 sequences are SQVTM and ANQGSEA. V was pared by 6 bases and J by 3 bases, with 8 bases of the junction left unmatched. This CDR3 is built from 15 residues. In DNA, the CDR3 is TGCAGCGTGTCTCAAGGGACTAGCGGGATCTACGAGCAGTACTTC. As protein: CSVSQGTSGIYEQYF.

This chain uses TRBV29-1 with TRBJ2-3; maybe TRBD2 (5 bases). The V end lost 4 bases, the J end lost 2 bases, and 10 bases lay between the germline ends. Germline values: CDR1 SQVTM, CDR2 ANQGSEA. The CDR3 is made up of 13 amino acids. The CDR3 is CSVGSGDTDTQYF. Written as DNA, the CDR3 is TGCAGCGTTGGATCCGGGGACACAGATACGCAGTATTTT.

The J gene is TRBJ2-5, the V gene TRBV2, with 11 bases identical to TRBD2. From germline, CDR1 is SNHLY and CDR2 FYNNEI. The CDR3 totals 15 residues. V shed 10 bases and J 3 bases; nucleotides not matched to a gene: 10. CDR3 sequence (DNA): TGTGCCACGGGGCCACTAGCGGGAGTAGAAGAGACCCAGTACTTC. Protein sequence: CATGPLAGVEETQYF.